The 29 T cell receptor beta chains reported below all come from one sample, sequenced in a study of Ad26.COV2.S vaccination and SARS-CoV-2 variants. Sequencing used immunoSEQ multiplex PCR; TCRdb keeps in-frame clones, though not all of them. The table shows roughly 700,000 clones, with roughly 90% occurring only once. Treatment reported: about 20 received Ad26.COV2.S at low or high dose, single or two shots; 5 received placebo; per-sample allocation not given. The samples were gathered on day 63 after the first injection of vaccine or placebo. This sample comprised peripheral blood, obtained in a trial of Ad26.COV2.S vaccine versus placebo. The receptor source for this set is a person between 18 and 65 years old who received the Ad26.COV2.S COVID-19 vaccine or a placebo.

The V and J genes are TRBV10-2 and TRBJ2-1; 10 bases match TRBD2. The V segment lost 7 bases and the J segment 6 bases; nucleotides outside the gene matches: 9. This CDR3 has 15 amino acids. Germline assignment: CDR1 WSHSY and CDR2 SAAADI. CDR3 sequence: CASIPGSGRANEQFF. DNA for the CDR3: TGCGCCAGCATCCCGGGGAGCGGGAGGGCCAATGAGCAGTTCTTC.

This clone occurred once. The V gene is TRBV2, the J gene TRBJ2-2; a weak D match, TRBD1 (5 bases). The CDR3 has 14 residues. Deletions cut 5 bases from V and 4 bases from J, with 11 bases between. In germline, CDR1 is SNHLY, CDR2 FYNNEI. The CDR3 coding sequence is TGTGCCAGCAGTCCCCGACAGAGCACCGGGGAGCTGTTTTTT. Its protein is CASSPRQSTGELFF.

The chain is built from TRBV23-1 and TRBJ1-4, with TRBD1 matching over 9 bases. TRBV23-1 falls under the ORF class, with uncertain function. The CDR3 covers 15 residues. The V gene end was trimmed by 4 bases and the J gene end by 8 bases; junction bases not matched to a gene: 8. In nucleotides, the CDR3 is TGCGCCAGCAGTCCCACACAGGGGGCGCGGGAAAAACTGTTTTTT. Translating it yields CASSPTQGAREKLFF.

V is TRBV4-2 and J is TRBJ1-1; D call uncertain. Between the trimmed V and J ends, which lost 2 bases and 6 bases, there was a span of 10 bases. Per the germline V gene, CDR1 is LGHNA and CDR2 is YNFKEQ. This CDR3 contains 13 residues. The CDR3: CASSQPRGPEAFF. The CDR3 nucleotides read TGTGCCAGCAGCCAACCTCGAGGGCCTGAAGCTTTCTTT.

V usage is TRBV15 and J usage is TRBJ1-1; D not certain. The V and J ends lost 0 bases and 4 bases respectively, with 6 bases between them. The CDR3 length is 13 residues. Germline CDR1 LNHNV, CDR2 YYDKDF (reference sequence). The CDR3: CATSRDRFTEAFF. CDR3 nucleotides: TGTGCCACCAGCAGAGACCGATTCACTGAAGCTTTCTTT. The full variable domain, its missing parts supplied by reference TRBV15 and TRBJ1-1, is DAMVIQNPRYQVTQFGKPVTLSCSQTLNHNVMYWYQQKSSQAPKLLFHYYDKDFNNEADTPDNFQSRRPNTSFCFLDIRSPGLGDTAMYLCATSRDRFTEAFFGQGTRLTVV.

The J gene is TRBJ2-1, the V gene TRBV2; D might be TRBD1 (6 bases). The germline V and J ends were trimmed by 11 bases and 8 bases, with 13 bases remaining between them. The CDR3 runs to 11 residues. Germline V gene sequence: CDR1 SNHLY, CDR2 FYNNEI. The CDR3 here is CAASDSYEQFF. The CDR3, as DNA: TGTGCCGCCTCGGACAGTTATGAGCAGTTCTTC.

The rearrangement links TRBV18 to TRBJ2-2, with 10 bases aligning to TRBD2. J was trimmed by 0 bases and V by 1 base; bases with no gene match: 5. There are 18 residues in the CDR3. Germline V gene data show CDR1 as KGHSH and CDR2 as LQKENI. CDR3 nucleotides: TGTGCCAGCTCACCACTAAACGGACTAGCGGCGAACACCGGGGAGCTGTTTTTT. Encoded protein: CASSPLNGLAANTGELFF.

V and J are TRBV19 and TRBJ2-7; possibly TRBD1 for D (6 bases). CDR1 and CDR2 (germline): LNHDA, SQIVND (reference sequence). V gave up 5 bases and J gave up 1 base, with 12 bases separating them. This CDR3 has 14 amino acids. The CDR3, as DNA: TGTGCCAGTAGTTCCAGGACAGAATCCTACGAGCAGTACTTC. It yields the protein CASSSRTESYEQYF.

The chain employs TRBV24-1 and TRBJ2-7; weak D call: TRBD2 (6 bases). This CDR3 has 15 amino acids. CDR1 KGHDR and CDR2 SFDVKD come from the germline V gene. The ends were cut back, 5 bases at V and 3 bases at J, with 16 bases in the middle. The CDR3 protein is CATSAPGTGGYEQYF. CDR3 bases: TGTGCCACCAGTGCCCCCGGGACTGGGGGCTACGAGCAGTACTTC.

The CDR3 protein is CAISLGLVTGELFF. DNA for the CDR3: TGTGCCATCAGCCTGGGACTAGTCACCGGGGAGCTGTTTTTT. This rearrangement joins TRBV10-3 to TRBJ2-2; 8 nucleotides line up with TRBD2. Germline CDR1 is ENHRY and CDR2 is SYGVKD. V lost 6 bases to trimming and J lost 4 bases; unmatched junction nucleotides: 4. The CDR3 totals 14 residues.

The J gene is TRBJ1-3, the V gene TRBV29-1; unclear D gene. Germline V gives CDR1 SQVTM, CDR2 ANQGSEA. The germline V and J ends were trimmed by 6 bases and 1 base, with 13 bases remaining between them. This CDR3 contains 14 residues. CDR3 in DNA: TGCAGCGTGGACCTGATAGGGTCTGGAAACACCATATATTTT. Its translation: CSVDLIGSGNTIYF.

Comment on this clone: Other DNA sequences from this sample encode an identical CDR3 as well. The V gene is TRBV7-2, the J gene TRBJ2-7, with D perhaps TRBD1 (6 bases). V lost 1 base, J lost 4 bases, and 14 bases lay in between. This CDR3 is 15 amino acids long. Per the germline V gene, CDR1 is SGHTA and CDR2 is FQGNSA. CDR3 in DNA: TGTGCCAGCAGCTTAGGGACCGGGACACCATACGAGCAGTACTTC. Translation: CASSLGTGTPYEQYF.

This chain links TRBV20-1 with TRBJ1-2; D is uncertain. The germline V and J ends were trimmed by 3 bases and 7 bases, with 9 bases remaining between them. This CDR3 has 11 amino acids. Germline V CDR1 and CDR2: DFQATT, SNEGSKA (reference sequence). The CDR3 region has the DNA TGCAGTGCTAGTTCGGTGGTTGGCTACACCTTC. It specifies CSASSVVGYTF.

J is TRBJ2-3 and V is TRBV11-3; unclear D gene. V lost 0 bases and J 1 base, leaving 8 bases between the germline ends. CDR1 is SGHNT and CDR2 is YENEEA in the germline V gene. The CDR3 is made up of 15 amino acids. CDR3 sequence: CASSLDPTRTDTQYF. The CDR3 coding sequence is TGTGCCAGCAGCTTAGACCCGACGCGCACAGATACGCAGTATTTT. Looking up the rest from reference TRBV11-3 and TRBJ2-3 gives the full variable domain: EAGVVQSPRYKIIEKKQPVAFWCNPISGHNTLYWYLQNLGQGPELLIRYENEEAVDDSQLPKDRFSAERLKGVDSTLKIQPAELGDSAVYLCASSLDPTRTDTQYFGPGTRLTVL.

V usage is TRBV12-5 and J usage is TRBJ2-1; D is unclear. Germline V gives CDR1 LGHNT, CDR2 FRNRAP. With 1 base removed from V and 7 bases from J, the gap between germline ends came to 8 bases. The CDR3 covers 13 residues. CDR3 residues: CASGLARVNEQFF. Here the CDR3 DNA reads TGTGCTAGTGGTTTGGCTAGAGTTAATGAGCAGTTCTTC.

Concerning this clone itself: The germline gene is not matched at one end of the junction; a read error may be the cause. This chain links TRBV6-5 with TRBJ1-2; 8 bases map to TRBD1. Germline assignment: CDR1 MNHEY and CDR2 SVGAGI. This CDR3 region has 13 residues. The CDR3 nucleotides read TGTGCCACCAGGGGAGGACAGGGCTATGACTACACCTTC. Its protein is CATRGGQGYDYTF.

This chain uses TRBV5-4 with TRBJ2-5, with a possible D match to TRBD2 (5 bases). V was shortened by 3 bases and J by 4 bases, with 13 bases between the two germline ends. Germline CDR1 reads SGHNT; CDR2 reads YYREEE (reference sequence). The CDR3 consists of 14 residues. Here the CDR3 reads CASSYPASRETQYF. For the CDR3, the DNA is TGTGCCAGCAGCTACCCGGCTAGCCGAGAGACCCAGTACTTC.

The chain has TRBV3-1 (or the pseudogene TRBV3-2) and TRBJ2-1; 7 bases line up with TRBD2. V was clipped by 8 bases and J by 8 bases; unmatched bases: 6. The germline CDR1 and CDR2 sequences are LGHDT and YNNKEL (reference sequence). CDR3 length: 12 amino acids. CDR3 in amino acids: CASGGEADEQFF. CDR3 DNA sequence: TGTGCCAGCGGGGGGGAGGCGGATGAGCAGTTCTTC.

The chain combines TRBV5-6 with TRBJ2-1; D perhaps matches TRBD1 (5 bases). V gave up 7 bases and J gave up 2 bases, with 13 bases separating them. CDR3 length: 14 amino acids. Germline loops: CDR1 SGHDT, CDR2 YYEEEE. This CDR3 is CASGAEFPYNEQFF. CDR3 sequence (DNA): TGTGCCAGCGGGGCTGAGTTTCCCTACAATGAGCAGTTCTTC.

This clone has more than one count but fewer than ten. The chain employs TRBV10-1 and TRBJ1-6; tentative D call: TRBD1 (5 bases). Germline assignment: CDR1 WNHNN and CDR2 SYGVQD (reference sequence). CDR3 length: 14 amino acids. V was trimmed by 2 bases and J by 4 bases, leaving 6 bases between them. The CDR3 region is CASSEGGYNSPLHF. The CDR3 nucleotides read TGCGCCAGCAGTGAGGGGGGATATAATTCACCCCTCCACTTT.

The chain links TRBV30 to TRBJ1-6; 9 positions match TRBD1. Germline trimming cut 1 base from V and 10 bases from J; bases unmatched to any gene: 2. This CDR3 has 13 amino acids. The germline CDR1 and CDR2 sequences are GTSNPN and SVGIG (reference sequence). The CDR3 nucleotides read TGTGCCTGGAGTGGGGGGACAGGGTCACCCCTCCACTTT. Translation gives CAWSGGTGSPLHF. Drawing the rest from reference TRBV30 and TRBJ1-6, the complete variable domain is SQTIHQWPATLVQPVGSPLSLECTVEGTSNPNLYWYRQAAGRGLQLLFYSVGIGQISSEVPQNLSASRPQDRQFILSSKKLLLSDSGFYLCAWSGGTGSPLHFGNGTRLTVT.

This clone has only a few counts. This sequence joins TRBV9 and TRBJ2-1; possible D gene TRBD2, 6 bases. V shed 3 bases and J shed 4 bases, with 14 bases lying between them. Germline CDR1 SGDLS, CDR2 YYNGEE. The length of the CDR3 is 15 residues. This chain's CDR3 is CASSEGPGLYNEQFF. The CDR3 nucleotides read TGTGCCAGCAGCGAGGGACCGGGACTTTACAATGAGCAGTTCTTC.

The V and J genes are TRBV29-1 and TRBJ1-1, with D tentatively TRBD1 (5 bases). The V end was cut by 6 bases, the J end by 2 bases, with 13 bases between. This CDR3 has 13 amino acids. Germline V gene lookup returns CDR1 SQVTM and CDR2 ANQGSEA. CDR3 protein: CSVAGQFNTEAFF. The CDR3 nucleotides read TGCAGCGTAGCAGGACAATTTAACACTGAAGCTTTCTTT.

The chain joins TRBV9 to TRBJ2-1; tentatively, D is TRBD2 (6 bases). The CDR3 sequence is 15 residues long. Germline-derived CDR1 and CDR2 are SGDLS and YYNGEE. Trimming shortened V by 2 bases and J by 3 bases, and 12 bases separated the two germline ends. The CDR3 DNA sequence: TGTGCCAGCAGCGTCGGGGGTGCCCGCTACAATGAGCAGTTCTTC. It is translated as CASSVGGARYNEQFF.

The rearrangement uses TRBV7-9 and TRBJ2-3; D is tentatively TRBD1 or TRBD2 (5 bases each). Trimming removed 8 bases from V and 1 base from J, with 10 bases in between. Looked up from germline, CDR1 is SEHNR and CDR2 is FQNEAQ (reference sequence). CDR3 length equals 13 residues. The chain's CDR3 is CASRRGGTDTQYF. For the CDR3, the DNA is TGTGCCAGCCGCCGGGGCGGCACAGATACGCAGTATTTT.

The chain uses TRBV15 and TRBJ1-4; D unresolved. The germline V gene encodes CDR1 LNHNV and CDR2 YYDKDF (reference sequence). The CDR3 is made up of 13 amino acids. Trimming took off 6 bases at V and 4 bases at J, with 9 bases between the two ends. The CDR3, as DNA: TGTGCCACCAGGGAATCCAGTAATGAAAAACTGTTTTTT. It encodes CATRESSNEKLFF.

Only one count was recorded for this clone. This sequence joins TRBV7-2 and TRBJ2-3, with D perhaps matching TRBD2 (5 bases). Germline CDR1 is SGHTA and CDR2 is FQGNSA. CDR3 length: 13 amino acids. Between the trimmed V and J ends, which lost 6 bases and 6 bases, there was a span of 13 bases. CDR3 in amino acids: CASSIGLFDTQYF. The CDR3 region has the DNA TGTGCCAGCAGTATCGGACTCTTTGATACGCAGTATTTT.

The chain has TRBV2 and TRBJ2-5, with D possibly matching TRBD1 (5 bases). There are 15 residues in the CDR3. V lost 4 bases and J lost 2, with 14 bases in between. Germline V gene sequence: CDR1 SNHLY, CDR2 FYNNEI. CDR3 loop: CASSVIQGPQETQYF. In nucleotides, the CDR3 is TGTGCCAGCAGTGTTATTCAGGGCCCTCAAGAGACCCAGTACTTC. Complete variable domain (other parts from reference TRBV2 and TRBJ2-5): EPEVTQTPSHQVTQMGQEVILRCVPISNHLYFYWYRQILGQKVEFLVSFYNNEISEKSEIFDDQFSVERPDGSNFTLKIRSTKLEDSAMYFCASSVIQGPQETQYFGPGTRLLVL.

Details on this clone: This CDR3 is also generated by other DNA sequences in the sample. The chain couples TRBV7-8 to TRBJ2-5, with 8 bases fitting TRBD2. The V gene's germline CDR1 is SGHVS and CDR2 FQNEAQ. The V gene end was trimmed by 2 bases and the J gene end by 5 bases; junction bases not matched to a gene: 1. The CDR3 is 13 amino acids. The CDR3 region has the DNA TGTGCCAGCAGCTTAAGACTAGCGGAGACCCAGTACTTC. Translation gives CASSLRLAETQYF.